A selection of T cell receptor beta chains follows, all from one sample in a study of chemoradiotherapy in HPV16-positive cancers. Assay used: immunoSEQ multiplex PCR; TCRdb lists only in-frame clones, some missing. Here the sample spans roughly 16,000 clones, roughly 79% being singletons. The sample here was taken from a patient who underwent chemoradiotherapy. These receptors were obtained from a human donor with HPV-associated anogenital cancer. CDR3s include the opening cysteine and the closing phenylalanine or tryptophan. A D gene is named only where the DNA matches it firmly. Clone size is stated in some rows and not others, as once, few, many or a class when expanded.

D: TRBD2
J: TRBJ2-3
size: .
length: 15
V: TRBV10-3
CDR3: CAISGVGGSTDTQYF
DNA: TGTGCCATCAGTGGGGTGGGGGGGAGCACAGATACGCAGTATTTT

D: TRBD2
J: TRBJ2-1
size: .
length: 15
V: TRBV7-2
CDR3: CASRMGLAGIHEQFF
DNA: TGTGCCAGCAGGATGGGACTAGCGGGGATCCATGAGCAGTTCTTC

D: .
J: TRBJ1-1
size: .
length: 16
V: TRBV27
CDR3: CASSFEGGRVYTEAFF
DNA: TGTGCCAGCAGTTTTGAGGGGGGGCGCGTATACACTGAAGCTTTCTTT

D: TRBD1
J: TRBJ1-5
size: .
length: 14
V: TRBV19
CDR3: CASDDRGSYQPQHF
DNA: TGTGCCAGTGATGACAGGGGAAGTTATCAGCCCCAGCATTTT

D: .
J: TRBJ1-3
size: .
length: 16
V: TRBV15
CDR3: CATSVLRGIIGNTIYF
DNA: TGTGCCACCAGCGTTTTGAGGGGTATAATTGGAAACACCATATATTTT

D: TRBD1
J: TRBJ1-6
size: .
length: 15
V: TRBV5-6
CDR3: CASSLEGDRVAPLHF
DNA: TGTGCCAGCAGCTTGGAGGGGGACAGGGTGGCACCCCTCCACTTT

D: TRBD1
J: TRBJ2-7
size: .
length: 17
V: TRBV28
CDR3: CASSPRLTGTGGYEQYF
DNA: TGTGCCAGCAGTCCCCGCCTTACCGGGACAGGGGGCTACGAGCAGTACTTC

D: .
J: TRBJ2-1
size: .
length: 15
V: TRBV30
CDR3: CAWSRGRGLYNEQFF
DNA: TGTGCCTGGAGTAGAGGCAGGGGCCTCTACAATGAGCAGTTCTTC

D: .
J: TRBJ2-5
size: .
length: 13
V: TRBV4-2
CDR3: CASSQASLETQYF
DNA: TGTGCCAGCAGCCAAGCTAGCTTGGAGACCCAGTACTTC

D: TRBD1
J: TRBJ2-5
size: .
length: 15
V: TRBV30
CDR3: CAWSVSTGARETQYF
DNA: TGTGCCTGGAGTGTCTCAACAGGGGCTCGAGAGACCCAGTACTTC

D: .
J: TRBJ2-3
size: .
length: 13
V: TRBV19
CDR3: CASSPGLRDTQYF
DNA: TGTGCCAGTAGTCCCGGACTCAGGGATACGCAGTATTTT

D: .
J: TRBJ2-7
size: few
length: 15
V: TRBV21-1
CDR3: CASSNRGSLGMAGYF
DNA: TGTGCCAGCAGCAATAGGGGTTCTCTCGGGATGGCGGGGTACTTC

D: TRBD1
J: TRBJ1-1
size: once
length: 16
V: TRBV5-4
CDR3: CASSGRGRGRYTEAFF
DNA: TGTGCCAGCAGCGGGCGTGGCAGGGGGAGATACACTGAAGCTTTCTTT

D: .
J: TRBJ1-4
size: .
length: 14
V: TRBV2
CDR3: CASSGDATNEKLFF
DNA: TGTGCCAGCAGTGGAGATGCAACTAATGAAAAACTGTTTTTT

D: TRBD1
J: TRBJ2-7
size: .
length: 15
V: TRBV28
CDR3: CASRRQTGVIYEQYF
DNA: TGTGCCAGCAGACGACAGACAGGGGTCATTTACGAGCAGTACTTC